The clone carrying this TCR beta chain was seen only once. This entry comes from a study of blood T cell repertoires in COVID-19. Study information: The cDNA or gDNA used as material had been derived from T cells, B-cell-depleted T cells, or PBMCs.

The V gene end was trimmed by 4 bases and the J gene end by 4 bases; junction bases not matched to a gene: 5. The CDR3 consists of 14 residues. The germline gives CDR1 LNHDA, CDR2 SQIVND (reference sequence). In the study's own analysis: It was from reference gene primer amplification that nucleated cell counts were estimated. TCRdb's table, derived via immunoSEQ multiplex PCR, lists solely in-frame clones and lacks some. V and J calls and clone size are copied from that table; D and trimming were computed from the DNA. The data show under 250,000 clones, with 80% to 90% seen just once and roughly 8.6% held by the top ten.

The sequencing input was peripheral blood. The TCR sequence derives from a man aged 40-55 years with active or convalescent COVID-19. The genes are TRBV19 and TRBJ1-1; 8 nucleotides align to TRBD1. The CDR3 DNA is TGTGCCAGTAGTAAAGGACAGGGACCCACTGAAGCTTTCTTT. It encodes CASSKGQGPTEAFF.